This T cell receptor (beta chain) is from a study of memory CD4+ T cells and cytomegalovirus serostatus. General study results and limits: Suggested: most of the CMV-linked TCR signature lies in CD4+ memory cells.

In the authors' methods: Out-of-frame sequences were removed, leaving around 2,000,000 distinct TCRbeta sequences. Profiling relied on immunoSEQ multiplex PCR, and the TCRdb table lists in-frame clones only, not all of them. V and J calls and clone size follow that table, whereas D and trimming were derived from the DNA. The data hold about 29,000 clones, with 75% to 85% observed a single time. Details on this clone: Antigen specificity is unknown.

Single viable CD3+CD4+CD8-CD45RO+ cells were sorted as the memory CD4+ T cells. Donors' CMV status reflects serum IgG against pp150, pp28, p38, p52. Total CD4+ T cells were enriched by CD4 positive selection. The V gene's germline CDR1 is SGDLS and CDR2 YYNGEE. V lost 4 bases, J lost 7 bases, and 13 bases stayed unmatched. The length of the CDR3 is 15 residues. This chain joins TRBV9 and TRBJ1-2; TRBD1 matches at 7 bases. This TCR derives from an adult in good health and CMV-seronegative. The sample consisted of memory CD4+ T cells from blood. The CDR3 loop is CASSPATGSVRGYTF. The CDR3 nucleotides read TGTGCCAGCAGCCCGGCGACAGGGTCGGTGCGTGGCTACACCTTC.